This T cell receptor (beta chain) was retrieved from a study of monozygotic twins with inflammatory bowel disease. Researchers generated cDNA in eight separate reactions per sample. TCRdb re-analyzed the 5' RACE reads; it lists each CDR3 protein once, without DNA. The table for this sample gives roughly 140,000 distinct CDR3 sequences. General study findings and limits: For repertoire similarity, concordant twins did not differ from discordant twins, possibly because power was limited. Evidence did not back any single strong signal or clonotype linked to IBD. Especially with disease activity, IBD patients had fewer clonotypes in common with others than healthy twins did.

Germline values: CDR1 SEHNR, CDR2 FQNEAQ (reference sequence). The CDR3 is made up of 15 amino acids. For this clonotype: Its target is unknown.

The receptor was isolated from a human donor with ulcerative colitis or Crohn's disease, or a healthy co-twin of an affected twin (not recorded which). Sequenced input: blood. The chain couples TRBV7-9 to TRBJ2-7; TCRdb picks TRBD1, but there is no DNA to check that call. The CDR3 sequence is CASSVPGQGVYEQYF. The full variable domain, its missing parts supplied by reference TRBV7-9 and TRBJ2-7, is DTGVSQNPRHKITKRGQNVTFRCDPISEHNRLYWYRQTLGQGPEFLTYFQNEAQLEKSRLLSDRFSAERPKGSFSTLEIQRTEQGDSAMYLCASSVPGQGVYEQYFGPGTRLTVT.